This is a list of T cell receptor beta chains from one sample in a study of T cell responses to AZD1222 COVID-19 vaccine. Repertoires were generated with immunoSEQ multiplex PCR, while TCRdb's copy carries only in-frame clones and drops some. The table has about 140,000 clones, roughly 86% seen once; the top ten hold roughly 5.1%. Sample: peripheral blood, taken 28 days after the second AZD1222 dose. These receptors originate from an adult who received the AZD1222 COVID-19 vaccine. Each CDR3 is given without its conserved first and last residue. Expanded clones are given a class, and other clones once, few, many or no size at all.

clone size | J gene | V gene | CDR3 protein
. | TRBJ2-1 | TRBV6-5 | ASSQYNEQF
. | TRBJ1-1 | TRBV7-9 | ASSTQANTEAF
. | TRBJ1-1 | TRBV5-1 | ASSLGGAEGAAEAF
. | TRBJ2-7 | TRBV28 | ASRGPGLVYEQY
. | TRBJ2-7 | TRBV4-1 | ASSQSPGTGYYEQY
. | TRBJ1-6 | TRBV9 | ASSVVGASPLH
. | TRBJ2-3 | TRBV3-1/TRBV3-2 | ASSESGKFPTDTQY
few | TRBJ1-1 | TRBV28 | ASSSPGTAVMNTEAF
. | TRBJ1-3 | TRBV5-6 | ASSVGQSGNTIY
. | TRBJ1-1 | TRBV6-5 | ASSPPWTSGTEAF
. | TRBJ2-7 | TRBV29-1 | SVEGPDDYEQY
once | TRBJ2-2 | TRBV7-6 | ASSPTLAGGHFTGELF
. | TRBJ2-7 | TRBV19 | ASSTRTDEQY
. | TRBJ1-1 | TRBV30 | AWSVALGVNTEAF
. | TRBJ2-7 | TRBV6-5 | ASNGRGAGNYEQY
. | TRBJ1-5 | TRBV28 | ASSPRTGYSNQPQH
. | TRBJ1-5 | TRBV2 | ASSVQGIVQPQH
. | TRBJ1-3 | TRBV7-9 | ASSGDRGGNTIY
. | TRBJ2-5 | TRBV11-2 | ASSFYSGEAETQY
. | TRBJ1-1 | TRBV28 | ASFLPPGAGGNTEAF
. | TRBJ1-2 | TRBV5-4 | ASSLGTSGYT
. | TRBJ2-7 | TRBV28 | ASSFHLAGLSYEQY
. | TRBJ2-1 | TRBV28 | ASSEGQGNHNEQF
few | TRBJ1-4 | TRBV2 | ASSGVGVDGKLF
. | TRBJ2-1 | TRBV25-1 | ASTLAGDSYNEQF
. | TRBJ1-3 | TRBV5-4 | ASSSSGAGDTIY
once | TRBJ2-6 | TRBV6-5 | ASSYTGGSGANVLT
. | TRBJ1-3 | TRBV3-1/TRBV3-2 | ASSEAQDTFSGNTIY
few | TRBJ1-1 | TRBV6-5 | ASSYSVNTEAF
. | TRBJ1-1 | TRBV2 | ASSPLGGNTEAF
. | TRBJ2-5 | TRBV7-9 | ASGPGQGAVETQY
. | TRBJ1-5 | TRBV24-1 | ATSDPRTENQPQH
few | TRBJ2-1 | TRBV7-9 | ASSLKLAELRQQF
. | TRBJ2-1 | TRBV5-1 | ASSRGTSAGDEQF
. | TRBJ1-1 | TRBV2 | ASKRTGDTEAF
. | TRBJ1-3 | TRBV14 | ASSLRGGNTIY
. | TRBJ2-7 | TRBV5-8 | ASSRGLSYGYEQY
. | TRBJ2-4 | TRBV4-2 | ASSQERSAKNIQY
. | TRBJ1-2 | TRBV2 | ASKGDAEGYT
. | TRBJ2-1 | TRBV5-6 | ASSSWVSHEQF
. | TRBJ1-5 | TRBV25-1 | ASSEYGGEQPQH